The source of this T cell receptor beta chain is a study of spatial heterogeneity in lung cancer. Study summary: The study observed each unique TCR and UMI combination more than ten times on average in raw reads.

Time point in this sample: sample taken at primary tumor resection. The authors sequenced whole RNA from tumor, nontumor lung or frozen PBMC without sorting. From the 5' RACE reads, TCRdb called clonotypes with MiXCR, one entry per CDR3 protein. The profile shows about 92,000 distinct CDR3 sequences, approximately 12% of them singletons. The V segment lost 1 base and the J segment 7 bases; nucleotides outside the gene matches: 9. The CDR3 length is 17 residues. Per germline, CDR1 SGHTA and CDR2 FQGNSA. This clonotype showed up many times. The sample here was PBMCs, taken at surgery. V and J are TRBV7-2 and TRBJ2-3; 12 bases align to TRBD2. This TCR was sampled from a male donor with early-stage non-small cell lung cancer. CDR3 protein: CASSLVFLAGGPNTQYF. The CDR3 coding sequence is TGTGCCAGCAGCTTAGTCTTCCTAGCGGGGGGGCCGAATACGCAGTATTTT.